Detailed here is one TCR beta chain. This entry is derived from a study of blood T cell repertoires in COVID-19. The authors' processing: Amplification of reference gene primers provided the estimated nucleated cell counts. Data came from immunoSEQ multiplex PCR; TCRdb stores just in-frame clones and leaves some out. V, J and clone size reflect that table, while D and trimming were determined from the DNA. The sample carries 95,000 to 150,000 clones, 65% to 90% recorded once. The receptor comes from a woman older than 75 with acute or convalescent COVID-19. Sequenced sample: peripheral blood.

CDR3 DNA: TGTGCCAGCAGTGATCCCGGGACAGGGGGCGGCTACACCTTC. It codes for CASSDPGTGGGYTF. This sequence joins TRBV6-2 or TRBV6-3 and TRBJ1-2; 12 positions match TRBD1. Germline V gene lookup returns CDR1 MNHEY and CDR2 SVGEGT. The CDR3 length is 14 residues. The ends lost 5 bases at V and 8 bases at J; junction bases unmatched: 6.